Included here is one T cell receptor (beta chain) sequence, with context. As yet, its antigen is unknown. This sample was included in a study of T-cell memory formation after mild COVID-19. Findings and caveats of the study: Most CD4+ clones that shrank were in CM and EM, while CD8+ ones turned up in EMRA. There were some responding clones in pre-infection memory, which suggested that cross-reactive memory had joined. Day 15 to 85 contracting clones showed balanced CD4/CD8; day 15 to 37 expanders favored CD4+.

Constant-segment primers served in 5'RACE that generated TCR alpha and TCR beta cDNA libraries bearing sample barcodes and UMIs. TCRdb redid the calling of the 5' RACE reads with MiXCR, one entry per CDR3 protein. There are roughly 140,000 distinct CDR3 sequences in the sample; 14% occur only once, and 25% to 30% lies in the top ten. The CDR3 is 15 amino acids. V shed 4 bases and J 5 bases; nucleotides not matched to a gene: 4. The germline gives CDR1 MGHRA, CDR2 YSYEKL. Sequenced sample: PBMCs or a T cell subset sorted from them (not recorded which). The source is an adult woman who had mild COVID-19 (a few samples of this study predate the infection). Cell type and time point are not known. The chain has TRBV4-1 and TRBJ2-2, with TRBD1 matching over 10 bases. This CDR3 is CASSLWDRGTGELFF. In nucleotides, the CDR3 is TGCGCCAGCAGCCTTTGGGACAGGGGTACCGGGGAGCTGTTTTTT.